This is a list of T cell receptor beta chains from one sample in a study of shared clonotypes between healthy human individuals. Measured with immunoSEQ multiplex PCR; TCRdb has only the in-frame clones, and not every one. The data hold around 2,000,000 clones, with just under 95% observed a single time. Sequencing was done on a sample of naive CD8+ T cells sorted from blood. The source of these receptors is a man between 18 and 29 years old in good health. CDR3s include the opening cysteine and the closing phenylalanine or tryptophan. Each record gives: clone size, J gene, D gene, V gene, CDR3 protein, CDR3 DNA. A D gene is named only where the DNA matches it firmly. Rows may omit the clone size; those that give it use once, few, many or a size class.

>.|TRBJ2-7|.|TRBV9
CASSAGARVLRAYEQYF
TGTGCCAGCAGCGCCGGAGCTCGTGTGTTGAGGGCTTACGAGCAGTACTTC
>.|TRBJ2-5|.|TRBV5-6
CASSLVFRSQETQYF
TGTGCCAGCAGCTTGGTGTTCAGGTCACAAGAGACCCAGTACTTC
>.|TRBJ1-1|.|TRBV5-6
CASSSNAGTEAFF
TGTGCCAGCAGCTCTAACGCGGGCACTGAAGCTTTCTTT
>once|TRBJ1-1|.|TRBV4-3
CASSQVYRYTEAFF
TGCGCCAGCAGCCAAGTTTACCGGTACACTGAAGCTTTCTTT
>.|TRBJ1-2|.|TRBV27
CASSFAPGGYGYTF
TGTGCCAGCAGTTTCGCCCCGGGGGGCTATGGCTACACCTTC
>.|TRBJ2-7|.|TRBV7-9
CASSDLAHEQYF
TGTGCCAGCAGCGATCTAGCCCACGAGCAGTACTTC
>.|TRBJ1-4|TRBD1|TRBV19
CASSPGQGLNEKLFF
TGTGCCAGTAGTCCGGGACAGGGCTTAAATGAAAAACTGTTTTTT
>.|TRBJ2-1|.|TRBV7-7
CASSLGPQGGTTYEQFF
TGTGCTAGCAGCTTAGGCCCTCAGGGGGGAACTACCTATGAGCAGTTCTTC
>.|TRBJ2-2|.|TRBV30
CAWEQGRELFF
TGTGCCTGGGAACAGGGACGGGAGCTGTTTTTT
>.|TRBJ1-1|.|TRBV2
CASSLQSGDTEAFF
TGTGCCAGCAGTCTACAGTCAGGGGACACTGAAGCTTTCTTT
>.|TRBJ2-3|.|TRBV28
CASSFRVTDTQYF
TGTGCCAGCAGTTTCAGGGTAACAGATACGCAGTATTTT
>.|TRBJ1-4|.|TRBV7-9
CASSSFSPNRVQTNEKLFF
TGTGCCAGCAGCTCTTTTTCCCCCAACAGGGTCCAAACTAATGAAAAACTGTTTTTT
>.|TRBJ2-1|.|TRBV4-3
CASSQGRVTGILSNEQFF
TGCGCCAGCAGCCAAGGCCGAGTAACAGGGATCCTTAGTAATGAGCAGTTCTTC
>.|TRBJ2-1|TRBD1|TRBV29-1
CSVEVDRGDPYNEQFF
TGCAGCGTTGAGGTAGACAGGGGCGACCCCTACAATGAGCAGTTCTTC
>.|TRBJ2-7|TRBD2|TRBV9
CASSPSGLAGVGQYF
TGTGCCAGCAGCCCGAGCGGACTAGCGGGAGTCGGGCAGTACTTC
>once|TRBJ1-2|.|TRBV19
CASSAGSRDYGYTF
TGTGCCAGTAGTGCCGGGTCTCGCGACTATGGCTACACCTTC
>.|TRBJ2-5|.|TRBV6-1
CASSVFRRTDQETQYF
TGTGCCAGCAGTGTTTTTAGGAGGACAGACCAAGAGACCCAGTACTTC
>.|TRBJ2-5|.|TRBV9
CASSVGGTAQETQYF
TGTGCCAGCAGCGTAGGCGGGACAGCCCAAGAGACCCAGTACTTC
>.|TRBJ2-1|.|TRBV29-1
CSVEDRWEWGNEQFF
TGCAGCGTTGAAGATAGGTGGGAGTGGGGGAATGAGCAGTTCTTC
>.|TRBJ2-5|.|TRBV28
CASSLGHQETQYF
TGTGCCAGCAGCCTCGGACACCAAGAGACCCAGTACTTC
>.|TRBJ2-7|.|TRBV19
CASSSDVSYEQYF
TGTGCCAGTAGTTCAGACGTCTCCTACGAGCAGTACTTC
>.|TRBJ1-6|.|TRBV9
CASSVGRTDYNSPLHF
TGTGCCAGCAGCGTAGGAAGGACAGATTATAATTCACCCCTCCACTTT
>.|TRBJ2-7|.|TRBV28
CASSLAGKTYEQYF
TGTGCCAGCAGTTTAGCAGGGAAAACCTACGAGCAGTACTTC
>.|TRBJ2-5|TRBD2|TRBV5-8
CASNLVREGETQYF
TGTGCCAGCAACCTGGTCAGGGAGGGAGAGACCCAGTACTTC
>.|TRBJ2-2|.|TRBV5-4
CASSLAGVGGELFF
TGTGCCAGCAGCTTGGCAGGGGTAGGCGGGGAGCTGTTTTTT
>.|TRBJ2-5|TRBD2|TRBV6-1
CASSPGTSGQETQYF
TGTGCCAGCAGCCCCGGGACTAGCGGCCAAGAGACCCAGTACTTC
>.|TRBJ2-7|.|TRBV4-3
CASSQFLGQYEQYF
TGCGCCAGCAGCCAATTTCTCGGACAGTACGAGCAGTACTTC
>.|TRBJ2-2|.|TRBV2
CASRDPVTGTDTGELFF
TGTGCCAGCAGGGACCCGGTGACAGGGACTGACACCGGGGAGCTGTTTTTT
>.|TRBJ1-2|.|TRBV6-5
CASSFEQAGGYTF
TGTGCCAGCAGTTTCGAACAGGCCGGGGGCTACACCTTC
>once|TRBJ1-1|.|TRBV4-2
CASSPDMTPEAFF
TGTGCCAGCAGCCCCGACATGACCCCGGAAGCTTTCTTT
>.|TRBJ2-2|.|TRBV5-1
CASSFDRQLNTGELFF
TGCGCCAGCAGCTTCGATAGACAGCTTAACACCGGGGAGCTGTTTTTT